The rows below give T cell receptor beta chains drawn from one sample of a study of technical replicates of blood from a few donors. Sequencing used immunoSEQ multiplex PCR; TCRdb keeps in-frame clones, though not all of them. The repertoire has tens of thousands of clones, 70% to 90% of them found once; the top ten carry about 4%. The sample taken for sequencing was PBMCs. The receptor set was obtained from a human donor in good health. Some clones in this sample may be carry-over from other donors' samples. Each CDR3 is given with its conserved first and last residue. Fields, in order: CDR3 protein, CDR3 DNA, V gene, D gene, clone size, J gene. A D gene is named only where the DNA matches it firmly. Size tells how often a clone was seen (once, few, many) or the class of an expanded clone, and some rows leave it out.

CDR3aa: CASSPGQNYGHTF
CDR3nt: TGTGCCAGCAGCCCTGGACAGAACTATGGCCACACCTTC
v_gene: TRBV7-3
d_gene: -
abundance: -
j_gene: TRBJ1-2

CDR3aa: CASSPLHSGGYNEQFF
CDR3nt: TGTGCCAGCTCGCCCCTTCATAGCGGAGGATACAATGAGCAGTTCTTC
v_gene: TRBV18
d_gene: -
abundance: -
j_gene: TRBJ2-1

CDR3aa: CAWSVAMNTEAFF
CDR3nt: TGTGCCTGGAGTGTGGCAATGAACACTGAAGCTTTCTTT
v_gene: TRBV30
d_gene: -
abundance: -
j_gene: TRBJ1-1

CDR3aa: CASSPGQGGSYEQYF
CDR3nt: TGTGCCAGCAGCCCGGGACAGGGGGGCTCCTACGAGCAGTACTTC
v_gene: TRBV11-3
d_gene: TRBD1
abundance: -
j_gene: TRBJ2-7

CDR3aa: CASSLEPGYSYEQYF
CDR3nt: TGCGCCAGCAGCTTGGAGCCAGGGTACTCCTACGAGCAGTACTTC
v_gene: TRBV5-1
d_gene: -
abundance: -
j_gene: TRBJ2-7

CDR3aa: CASRTGHYSNQPQHF
CDR3nt: TGTGCCAGCAGAACAGGGCATTATAGCAATCAGCCCCAGCATTTT
v_gene: TRBV6-1
d_gene: -
abundance: few
j_gene: TRBJ1-5

CDR3aa: CASTGGSTDTQYF
CDR3nt: TGTGCCAGCACGGGGGGTAGCACAGATACGCAGTATTTT
v_gene: TRBV6-6
d_gene: TRBD2
abundance: -
j_gene: TRBJ2-3

CDR3aa: CASSEQGRNNSPLHF
CDR3nt: TGTGCCAGCAGTGAACAGGGTAGGAATAATTCACCCCTCCACTTT
v_gene: TRBV6-1
d_gene: -
abundance: -
j_gene: TRBJ1-6

CDR3aa: CASSEVQGSYNEQFF
CDR3nt: TGTGCCAGCAGTGAAGTGCAGGGCTCCTACAATGAGCAGTTCTTC
v_gene: TRBV6-1
d_gene: -
abundance: -
j_gene: TRBJ2-1

CDR3aa: CASTLVAGGMGGYTF
CDR3nt: TGTGCCAGCACCCTTGTCGCAGGGGGGATGGGGGGCTACACCTTC
v_gene: TRBV9
d_gene: TRBD1
abundance: once
j_gene: TRBJ1-2

CDR3aa: CASSSTWGPHTQYF
CDR3nt: TGTGCCAGCAGCTCTACTTGGGGCCCACATACGCAGTATTTT
v_gene: TRBV7-9
d_gene: -
abundance: -
j_gene: TRBJ2-3

CDR3aa: CATSRDLTVGETQYF
CDR3nt: TGTGCCACCAGCAGAGATCTAACGGTCGGAGAGACCCAGTACTTC
v_gene: TRBV15
d_gene: -
abundance: -
j_gene: TRBJ2-5

CDR3aa: CASSPPRAGGTSYNEQFF
CDR3nt: TGTGCCAGCAGCCCCCCCCGGGCGGGGGGGACCTCCTACAATGAGCAGTTCTTC
v_gene: TRBV5-4
d_gene: TRBD2
abundance: -
j_gene: TRBJ2-1

CDR3aa: CAWEEAAEAFF
CDR3nt: TGTGCCTGGGAGGAGGCAGCAGAAGCTTTCTTT
v_gene: TRBV30
d_gene: -
abundance: -
j_gene: TRBJ1-1

CDR3aa: CASRPRTGIYGYTF
CDR3nt: TGTGCCAGCAGACCTAGGACTGGAATCTATGGCTACACCTTC
v_gene: TRBV7-9
d_gene: -
abundance: -
j_gene: TRBJ1-2

CDR3aa: CASTRAGGARGASEQYF
CDR3nt: TGTGCCAGCACCAGAGCAGGGGGCGCACGGGGGGCGAGCGAGCAGTACTTC
v_gene: TRBV5-5
d_gene: -
abundance: once
j_gene: TRBJ2-7

CDR3aa: CAREGTRRSEAFF
CDR3nt: TGTGCCAGGGAGGGCACACGGAGGTCTGAAGCTTTCTTT
v_gene: TRBV19
d_gene: -
abundance: -
j_gene: TRBJ1-1

CDR3aa: CASSLAVRVGEQYF
CDR3nt: TGTGCCAGCAGCTTAGCTGTCAGGGTCGGCGAGCAGTACTTC
v_gene: TRBV11-2
d_gene: -
abundance: once
j_gene: TRBJ2-7